Below, one T cell receptor beta chain is given with its context. This clonotype was seen more than once but under ten times. Its antigen is not yet known. There are no base qualities to consult, and no much larger clone falls within one base. Trimming takes 0 bases off V and 0 bases off J; junction bases not matched to a gene: 4. The CDR3 holds 16 amino acids from the cysteine to the phenylalanine. This entry keeps only the CDR3 DNA: 48 bases, framed from base 1. CDR1 DFQATT and CDR2 SNEGSKA are derived from the germline V gene (reference sequence). These data belong to a study of patients and donors after allogeneic stem cell transplantation (dated by TCRdb to 2020 to 2022). The library was obtained by RT-PCR. The listed sequencing device is NextSeq 550. TCRdb reran the public reads through fastp at Q25 and MiXCR, keeping productive beta chains. Here each entry gathers all rows of one CDR3 protein and keeps the most common genes and DNA. This sample comprises about a million distinct CDR3 sequences, approximately 18% of them detected only once. The ten largest make up roughly 6% of the sample.

The sequence derives from a human donor who was either an allogeneic HSCT recipient or a stem cell or donor lymphocyte infusion donor (not recorded which). It is not recorded whose cells these are; they may come from a transplant donor. The rearrangement joined TRBV20-1 to TRBJ2-7; 11 bases in between match TRBD2. Material for sequencing was blood, either unsorted or a sorted T cell fraction (not recorded which). In nucleotides, the sequence is TGCAGTGCTAGAGAAGGACTAGCGGGTGTCTCCTACGAGCAGTACTTC. Its protein is CSAREGLAGVSYEQYF.